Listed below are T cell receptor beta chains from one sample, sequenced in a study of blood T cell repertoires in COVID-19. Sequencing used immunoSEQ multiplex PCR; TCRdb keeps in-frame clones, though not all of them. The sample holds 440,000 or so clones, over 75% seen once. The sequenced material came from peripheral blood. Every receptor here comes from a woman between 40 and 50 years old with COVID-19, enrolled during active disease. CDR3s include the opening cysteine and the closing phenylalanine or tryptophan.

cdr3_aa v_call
CASSLGTGWSTEAFF TRBV5-1
CASSFTGVASPLHF TRBV7-9
CASGSGTGGYEQYF TRBV2
CASSLRTSGRYNNEQFF TRBV7-2
CASSPKREAYNEQFF TRBV7-9
CASKAVFRDRENGYTF TRBV27
CASSTNGQGGEQYF TRBV11-2
CASRPTANYGYTF TRBV27
CASSSQGANTEAFF TRBV7-3
CASSHRTGWQETQYF TRBV9
CASTRGKFGTPLHF TRBV27
CASSQDRAGKPFRELFF TRBV4-1
CASSLQTGGYEQYF TRBV4-2
CAWSVRQLGGGYTF TRBV30
CASSLDSSLGGYTF TRBV5-4
CASSPGLKETQYF TRBV7-7
CASSELEVSNSYEQYF TRBV6-1
CASSLGVGQGAGYTF TRBV5-6
CASSLGTSAYQETQYF TRBV27
CASSLRDRAYEQYF TRBV7-9
CASSPMRGGETQYF TRBV18
CASRTPGQGYTEAFF TRBV5-4
CASKEGGSNYGYTF TRBV28
CASSLGSGIAYEQYF TRBV11-3
CAISGDRKNTEAFF TRBV10-3
CASGRDSTYEQYF TRBV6-5
CASSPDRGSTDTQYF TRBV7-3
CSASPGAGNQPQHF TRBV20-1
CASSESSGSGYTQYF TRBV9
CASSPDRGRGDTQYF TRBV7-3
CATSRDRGAKNIQYF TRBV15
CASSPGLAGIPTIYNEQFF TRBV11-3
CASSLDSPSRTGIAYNEQFF TRBV11-2
CASSDPGVRLHF TRBV6-1
CASRADRGFFQPQHF TRBV2
CASSFGQGRQETQYF TRBV7-6
CATSMGGSLNQPQHF TRBV24-1
CASRAGTSGGYEQYF TRBV5-4
CAWGLAGGRGDNEQFF TRBV30
CASSLVAGTGMGNIQYF TRBV5-6
CASSLGDTVLYNEQFF TRBV7-8
CASSIRAGGLANTGELFF TRBV19
CASSQGRRGGNEQFF TRBV3-1/TRBV3-2